This passage covers 12 T cell receptor beta chains from one sample sequenced in a study of regulatory T cells in long-lasting Graves disease (dated by TCRdb to the early 2020s). Receptor amplification or capture employed multiplex PCR. Sequencing took place on an Illumina HiSeq 4000. CDR3 regions were amplified by Arm-PCR with iRepertoire HTBI primers to construct TCR beta libraries. Using fastp at Q25 and MiXCR, TCRdb reprocessed the public reads and kept productive beta chains. One record per CDR3 amino acid sequence lists the most common genes and DNA. The table for this sample lists hundreds of thousands of distinct CDR3 sequences; approximately 31% of them were counted only once. The ten top clones hold around 42% of the sample. This sample's time point label indicates: persistent/refractory GD, antithyroid drugs over 5 years with positive TRAb. RNA was extracted from PBMCs in TRIzol for both TCR sequencing and RNA sequencing.

The sequences come from peripheral blood mononuclear cells (PBMCs), collected when the disease was refractory, from a patient treated with antithyroid drugs. These receptors were obtained from a female donor with Graves disease.

This clonotype was detected many times. The V and J genes are TRBV30 and TRBJ1-5; tentatively, D is TRBD1 (5 bases). CDR1 is GTSNPN and CDR2 is SVGIG in the germline V gene (reference sequence). The CDR3 extends over 13 amino acids. The V gene lost 5 bases and the J gene lost 3 bases, with 11 bases spanning the gap. CDR3 amino acids: CAWSGGVNQPQHF. In DNA, the CDR3 is TGTGCCTGGTCCGGAGGGGTCAATCAGCCCCAGCATTTT.

This clonotype was counted between two and nine times. The chain has TRBV6-2 or TRBV6-3 and TRBJ2-7, with D perhaps being TRBD1 or TRBD2 (5 bases each). Deletions cut 7 bases from V and 5 bases from J, with 15 bases between. The CDR3 length is 13 residues. Germline assignment: CDR1 MNHEY and CDR2 SVGEGT. In DNA, the CDR3 is TGTGCCAGCAATAAACCGGGGCTGGACGAGCAGTACTTC. Protein: CASNKPGLDEQYF.

This clonotype was recorded only once. The chain couples TRBV27 to TRBJ1-1, with D unresolved. The CDR3 has 11 residues. Trimming left V 10 bases short and J 5 bases short, with 11 bases between. Germline V gene sequence: CDR1 MNHEY, CDR2 SMNVEV (reference sequence). DNA for the CDR3: TGTGCCACCAGATCCGGGACTGAAGCTTTCTTT. Protein sequence: CATRSGTEAFF.

About this clonotype itself: The DNA is omitted, as the CDR3 cannot be located on it reliably, and the CDR3 follows TCRdb's listing. CDR3 amino acids: CASSLTTGEDLKNCFF. V is TRBV28 and J is TRBJ1-4; TRBD1 is the table's D call and was not checked against the DNA. The CDR3 is 16 amino acids in total, end residues counted. The germline V gene has CDR1 MDHEN and CDR2 SYDVKM.

The gene calls are TRBV20-1 and TRBJ2-7; D unclear. The V end lost 0 bases, the J end lost 1 base, and 13 bases lay between the germline ends. The CDR3 length is 15 residues. From germline, CDR1 is DFQATT and CDR2 SNEGSKA (reference sequence). DNA for the CDR3: TGCAGTGCTAGAGATCTGAGGATGGGGTCCTACGAGCAGTACTTC. Its translation: CSARDLRMGSYEQYF.

This clonotype came up many times. As DNA, the CDR3 is TGTGCCAGCAGTTACTCTCGGGACAGGGCGTACATGAACACTGAAGCTTTCTTT. Translation gives CASSYSRDRAYMNTEAFF. J is TRBJ1-1 and V is TRBV6-5; 9 nucleotides match TRBD1. The J segment lost 0 bases and the V segment lost 0 bases, leaving 8 bases of the junction unmatched. Germline values: CDR1 MNHEY, CDR2 SVGAGI. This CDR3 spans 18 amino acids.

This clonotype has a count of ten or more. This rearrangement joins TRBV12-3 or TRBV12-4 to TRBJ1-2, with TRBD1 matching over 7 bases. This CDR3 comprises 16 residues. V was pared by 7 bases and J by 3 bases, with 14 bases of the junction left unmatched. Written as DNA, the CDR3 is TGTGCCAGCACCCTCAATGCGCAGGGGGACTACTATGGCTACACCTTC. Amino acids: CASTLNAQGDYYGYTF.

This clonotype was picked up many times. J is TRBJ2-7 and V is TRBV2; maybe TRBD2 (5 bases). CDR1 is SNHLY, CDR2 FYNNEI, per germline. The CDR3 is 14 residues long. Trimming took off 1 base at V and 2 bases at J, with 9 bases between the two ends. The CDR3 is CASSEGGRTYEQYF. DNA of the CDR3: TGTGCCAGCAGTGAAGGAGGGCGGACCTACGAGCAGTACTTC.

This clonotype was counted a few times. This chain uses TRBV20-1 with TRBJ2-1, with a tentative D call TRBD1 (6 bases). Germline V gene lookup returns CDR1 DFQATT and CDR2 SNEGSKA (reference sequence). This CDR3 spans 15 amino acids. Deletions cut 3 bases from V and 1 base from J, with 13 bases between. The DNA of the CDR3 is TGCAGTGCTAGTACAGGGAGTTGGTCCTACAATGAGCAGTTCTTC. Its protein is CSASTGSWSYNEQFF.

This clonotype was counted at least ten times. The V call is TRBV12-3 or TRBV12-4, the J call TRBJ2-5; 12 bases line up with TRBD2. J gave up 5 bases and V 7 bases, and 8 bases lay outside the gene matches. The CDR3 is made up of 15 amino acids. The CDR3 DNA follows: TGTGCCAGCACCCTGACTAGCGGGAGAGGGGAGACCCAGTACTTC. It translates to CASTLTSGRGETQYF.

The chain has TRBV29-1 and TRBJ1-1; D not resolved. V lost 6 bases and J lost 8, with 7 bases in between. Germline CDR1 and CDR2: SQVTM and ANQGSEA. This CDR3 spans 9 amino acids. In nucleotides, the CDR3 is TGCAGCGTCCAGTCAGAAGCTTTCTTT. Amino acid sequence: CSVQSEAFF.

The chain combines TRBV7-6 with TRBJ2-2; D gene unclear. The CDR3 consists of 15 residues. The germline V and J ends were trimmed by 2 bases and 0 bases, with 7 bases remaining between them. Germline values: CDR1 SGHVS, CDR2 FNYEAQ. The CDR3 reads CASSLTFANTGELFF. The DNA for the CDR3 is TGTGCCAGCAGCTTAACATTCGCGAACACCGGGGAGCTGTTTTTT.